The 16 T cell receptor beta chains listed next were all sequenced from one sample in a study of cytomegalovirus exposure and HLA in healthy donors (dated by TCRdb to the late 2010s). The library came from the immunoSEQ multiplex PCR assay. For the multiplex PCR, a mixture combining 60 forward primers for TCR Vbeta segments and 13 reverse primers for TCR Jbeta segments was used. What TCRdb holds here is the immuneACCESS table cut down to in-frame rearrangements. Part of the clones is not present; checked against another copy, under half of the missing clones reflect an unresolved V gene, and the others are unexplained. In this sample the table shows some 100,000 clones, approximately 85% of which occur a single time. The biggest ten clones account for about 3.8% of the sample. The specimen was PBMCs. Source of these receptors: a man aged 25-40 years in good health and CMV-seronegative.

The V and J genes are TRBV7-8 and TRBJ2-3; the match to TRBD2 covers 10 bases. Looked up from germline, CDR1 is SGHVS and CDR2 is FQNEAQ. V trimming: 5 bases; J trimming: 3 bases; junction bases outside the gene matches: 8. This CDR3 region has 16 residues. Here the CDR3 DNA reads TGTGCCAGCAGCCTAACTAGCGGGGCAAGAACAGATACGCAGTATTTT. Its translation: CASSLTSGARTDTQYF.

This chain joins TRBV30 and TRBJ2-1, with TRBD2 as a possible D gene (5 bases). V lost 7 bases and J lost 3, with 13 bases in between. Germline V gives CDR1 GTSNPN, CDR2 SVGIG (reference sequence). The CDR3 spans 13 residues. CDR3 sequence reads: CALGGPNYNEQFF. In nucleotides, the CDR3 is TGTGCCTTAGGAGGACCAAACTACAATGAGCAGTTCTTC.

CDR3 residues: CASSQVGLAREQYF. DNA for the CDR3: TGTGCCAGCAGCCAAGTAGGTCTAGCGAGGGAGCAGTACTTC. The chain combines TRBV4-2 with TRBJ2-7; D possibly corresponds to TRBD2 (6 bases). V lost 1 base to trimming and J lost 7 bases, with 14 bases between them. This CDR3 is built from 14 residues. Germline V gives CDR1 LGHNA, CDR2 YNFKEQ.

This clone was picked up a small number of times. J is TRBJ2-7 and V is TRBV28, with D unresolved. The germline V and J ends were trimmed by 2 bases and 0 bases, with 8 bases remaining between them. The CDR3 totals 14 residues. Germline CDR1 reads MDHEN; CDR2 reads SYDVKM. The CDR3 is CASSLHSYSYEQYF. DNA of the CDR3: TGTGCCAGCAGTTTACACAGCTACTCCTACGAGCAGTACTTC.

The chain recombines TRBV4-1 with TRBJ2-7, with 11 bases matching TRBD1. CDR1 MGHRA and CDR2 YSYEKL come from the germline V gene. This CDR3 is 19 amino acids long. The junction had 12 bases not matched to a gene; V was cut back by 2 bases and J by 0 bases. The CDR3 protein is CASSQITGTGGPFSYEQYF. DNA of the CDR3: TGCGCCAGCAGCCAAATAACCGGGACAGGGGGTCCTTTCTCCTACGAGCAGTACTTC.

This chain links TRBV30 with TRBJ2-3; no definite D call. This CDR3 region has 12 residues. Germline V gene lookup returns CDR1 GTSNPN and CDR2 SVGIG (reference sequence). V was cut by 2 bases and J by 2 bases, with 5 bases left in between. CDR3 region: CAWSSVTDTQYF. CDR3 DNA: TGTGCCTGGAGTAGCGTCACAGATACGCAGTATTTT.

V usage is TRBV4-3 and J usage is TRBJ2-5; D call uncertain. Trimming pared 2 bases from V and 6 bases from J, leaving 13 bases between. CDR1 is LGHNA and CDR2 is YSLEER in the germline V gene. The CDR3 spans 14 residues. The CDR3 DNA sequence: TGCGCCAGCAGCCAACGGCCGGGTAGTCAGACCCAGTACTTC. Protein product: CASSQRPGSQTQYF.

V usage is TRBV27 and J usage is TRBJ2-2, with D possibly being TRBD1 (6 bases). This CDR3 has 16 amino acids. Deletions cut 3 bases from V and 5 bases from J, with 16 bases between. The germline V gene has CDR1 MNHEY and CDR2 SMNVEV (reference sequence). This CDR3 is CASSFHRDDWTGELFF. CDR3 coding DNA: TGTGCCAGCAGTTTCCACAGGGATGATTGGACCGGGGAGCTGTTTTTT.

CDR3 coding DNA: TGTGCCTGGAGTGGCCGGGACAGACAGTTCTTC. Its translation is CAWSGRDRQFF. J is TRBJ2-1 and V is TRBV30, with 7 bases lining up with TRBD1. CDR3 length: 11 residues. Germline CDR1 reads GTSNPN; CDR2 reads SVGIG (reference sequence). J lost 13 bases, V lost 1 base, and 4 bases had no gene match.

The chain joins TRBV15 to TRBJ2-7; TRBD1 matches at 7 bases. CDR1 is LNHNV and CDR2 is YYDKDF in the germline V gene (reference sequence). There are 14 residues in the CDR3. V shed 5 bases and J 1 base; nucleotides not matched to a gene: 5. CDR3 in amino acids: CATSATGVSYEQYF. CDR3 bases: TGTGCCACCAGCGCCACAGGGGTTTCCTACGAGCAGTACTTC.

The rearrangement uses TRBV6-5 and TRBJ2-7; 8 nucleotides agree with TRBD2. V was pared by 6 bases and J by 3 bases, with 7 bases of the junction left unmatched. CDR1 and CDR2 (germline): MNHEY, SVGAGI. The CDR3 runs 14 residues. The CDR3 protein is CASRRRTSIYEQYF. CDR3 DNA: TGTGCCAGCAGACGTCGGACTAGCATCTACGAGCAGTACTTC.

The chain links TRBV7-9 to TRBJ2-2; D may be TRBD1 (6 bases). Trimming stripped 4 bases from V and 3 bases from J, with 9 bases between. Per germline, CDR1 SEHNR and CDR2 FQNEAQ (reference sequence). This CDR3 spans 14 amino acids. The CDR3 region is CASSSDRDTGELFF. CDR3 coding DNA: TGTGCCAGCAGCTCGGACAGAGACACCGGGGAGCTGTTTTTT.

The chain is built from TRBV20-1 and TRBJ2-5; possibly TRBD1 for D (6 bases). V lost 5 bases and J 5 bases, leaving 9 bases between the germline ends. Germline assignment: CDR1 DFQATT and CDR2 SNEGSKA (reference sequence). The CDR3 contains 11 residues. DNA of the CDR3: TGCAGTGCTCCAAGGGGGGAGACCCAGTACTTC. The encoded protein is CSAPRGETQYF.

The chain employs TRBV5-1 and TRBJ1-5; D not certain. This CDR3 spans 15 amino acids. The germline CDR1 and CDR2 sequences are SGHRS and YFSETQ. V lost 0 bases and J 0 bases, leaving 7 bases between the germline ends. DNA for the CDR3: TGCGCCAGCAGCTTGGACGTCGGTAGCAATCAGCCCCAGCATTTT. Amino acids: CASSLDVGSNQPQHF.

This chain joins TRBV5-4 and TRBJ2-3; 7 bases are shared with TRBD2. This CDR3 has 15 amino acids. Trimming cost V 1 base and J 1 base; bases outside gene matches: 3. The V gene's germline CDR1 is SGHNT and CDR2 YYREEE (reference sequence). CDR3 DNA sequence: TGTGCCAGCAGCTTGTCTGGGGGGGGCACAGATACGCAGTATTTT. As protein: CASSLSGGGTDTQYF.

Written as DNA, the CDR3 is TGTGCCAGCTCACCATCTGCAGGCTTCTATGGCTACACCTTC. Its protein is CASSPSAGFYGYTF. J is TRBJ1-2 and V is TRBV18; D is ambiguous. Germline V lookup: CDR1 KGHSH, CDR2 LQKENI. V lost 2 bases and J lost 4, with 11 bases in between. The CDR3 covers 14 residues.